The 10 T cell receptor beta chains below all came from one sample that was sequenced in a study of T cells in Graves' hyperthyroidism and ophthalmopathy. RNA transcripts gave rise to amplified TCR beta CDR3 regions. With the HTBI primer set, the TCR CDR3 went through a first round of RT-PCR. One entry per CDR3 protein results from TCRdb running MiXCR on the multiplex PCR reads. The data contain around 380,000 distinct CDR3 sequences, roughly 13% of them singletons. The sequenced sample was blood. The receptors come from a man aged 30 to 45 with Graves' hyperthyroidism that later progressed to Graves' ophthalmopathy.

This clonotype occurred many times. In DNA form, the CDR3 reads TGCGCCAGCAGCCAAGACGGAGCCTTGGGAGCTTTCTTT. This encodes CASSQDGALGAFF. The V gene is TRBV4-1, the J gene TRBJ1-1; D is unresolved. There are 13 residues in the CDR3. The germline V gene has CDR1 MGHRA and CDR2 YSYEKL. V was pared by 0 bases and J by 10 bases, with 12 bases between.

The rearrangement uses TRBV5-4 and TRBJ1-4; 8 nucleotides agree with TRBD1. Germline CDR1 SGHNT, CDR2 YYREEE (reference sequence). This CDR3 comprises 16 residues. V trimming: 1 base; J trimming: 5 bases; junction bases outside the gene matches: 7. CDR3 DNA: TGTGCCAGCAGCTTGAACCCACAGGGGGGAAATGAAAAACTGTTTTTT. Protein sequence: CASSLNPQGGNEKLFF.

At least ten counts were recorded for this clonotype. The chain joins TRBV30 to TRBJ1-1; D not certain. CDR3 length: 10 amino acids. CDR1 and CDR2 from the germline V gene are GTSNPN and SVGIG (reference sequence). V shed 8 bases and J shed 5 bases, with 9 bases lying between them. CDR3 coding DNA: TGTGCCCACAGTAAGACTGAAGCTTTCTTT. It codes for CAHSKTEAFF.

This clonotype was observed many times. V gene TRBV12-3 or TRBV12-4 combines with J gene TRBJ2-1; D is ambiguous. Deletions cut 9 bases from V and 2 bases from J, with 14 bases between. The CDR3 is made up of 14 amino acids. CDR3: CASMRGQAYNEQFF. The CDR3 DNA reads TGTGCCAGTATGAGAGGTCAGGCCTACAATGAGCAGTTCTTC.

This clonotype showed up many times. The chain couples TRBV5-1 to TRBJ1-1; D is uncertain. The germline V gene has CDR1 SGHRS and CDR2 YFSETQ. The CDR3 totals 15 residues. Trimming shortened V by 3 bases and J by 0 bases, and 12 bases separated the two germline ends. The CDR3 bases are TGCGCCAGCAGCTCTCGGACGGCGGTGAACACTGAAGCTTTCTTT. This codes for CASSSRTAVNTEAFF.

This clonotype was picked up a small number of times. The chain is built from TRBV4-2 and TRBJ2-7, with 12 bases fitting TRBD2. CDR3 length equals 15 residues. The V gene's germline CDR1 is LGHNA and CDR2 YNFKEQ. J gave up 6 bases and V 2 bases, and 5 bases lay outside the gene matches. Here the CDR3 reads CASSQPSGGAPEQYF. In nucleotides, the CDR3 is TGTGCCAGCAGCCAACCTAGCGGGGGGGCCCCCGAGCAGTACTTC.

This clonotype was found many times. The J gene is TRBJ1-1, the V gene TRBV10-3; 8 nucleotides align to TRBD1. CDR1 and CDR2 from the germline V gene are ENHRY and SYGVKD. V trimming: 2 bases; J trimming: 6 bases; junction bases outside the gene matches: 5. This CDR3 is built from 14 residues. DNA of the CDR3: TGTGCCATCAGTGAGCCCGACAGGGGCCCTGAAGCTTTCTTT. Amino acids: CAISEPDRGPEAFF.

This clonotype was recorded at least ten times. The chain employs TRBV5-4 and TRBJ2-4; possibly TRBD1 for D (5 bases). The CDR3 covers 14 residues. V shed 0 bases and J shed 3 bases, with 7 bases lying between them. CDR1 and CDR2 (germline): SGHNT, YYREEE (reference sequence). The CDR3 DNA sequence: TGTGCCAGCAGCTTGGATCAGGGCAAAAACATTCAGTACTTC. It specifies CASSLDQGKNIQYF. The whole variable domain, filled in from reference TRBV5-4 and TRBJ2-4, reads ETGVTQSPTHLIKTRGQQVTLRCSSQSGHNTVSWYQQALGQGPQFIFQYYREEENGRGNFPPRFSGLQFPNYSSELNVNALELDDSALYLCASSLDQGKNIQYFGAGTRLSVL.

This clonotype has a count of ten or more. The rearrangement links TRBV5-1 to TRBJ2-1; D is ambiguous. This CDR3 comprises 11 residues. Germline CDR1 and CDR2: SGHRS and YFSETQ. V shed 2 bases and J shed 10 bases, with 7 bases lying between them. The CDR3 coding sequence is TGCGCCAGCAGCTTAAAAAGGGAGCAGTTCTTC. It yields the protein CASSLKREQFF. Supplemented by reference TRBV5-1 and TRBJ2-1, the full variable domain reads KAGVTQTPRYLIKTRGQQVTLSCSPISGHRSVSWYQQTPGQGLQFLFEYFSETQRNKGNFPGRFSGRQFSNSRSEMNVSTLELGDSALYLCASSLKREQFFGPGTRLTVL.

A few counts support this clonotype. This chain connects TRBV7-2 to TRBJ2-7, with D perhaps assigned TRBD1 or TRBD2 (5 bases each). CDR1 SGHTA and CDR2 FQGNSA come from the germline V gene. The length of the CDR3 is 17 residues. V was clipped by 7 bases and J by 3 bases, with 25 bases between them. This CDR3 is CASTPPVLGANLYEQYF. The CDR3 DNA reads as TGTGCCAGCACCCCCCCCGTTCTCGGGGCCAATCTCTACGAGCAGTACTTC.